This TCR beta chain was sequenced for a study of Ad26.COV2.S vaccination and SARS-CoV-2 variants. Study in general: Each vaccinee took Ad26.COV2.S intramuscularly, once or twice 56 days apart.

V was cut by 1 base and J by 3 bases, with 7 bases left in between. This CDR3 region has 13 residues. Germline loops: CDR1 LGHDT, CDR2 YNNKEL (reference sequence). The repertoire was sequenced with immunoSEQ multiplex PCR; TCRdb's copy has only in-frame clones and lacks some. Seen here are around 340,000 clones, 88% observed once, and the top ten hold approximately 5.9%. On this clone itself: One base away lies a much larger clone, so this may be a sequencing read error.

Treatment indicated: some 20 received Ad26.COV2.S at low or high dose, single or two shots; about 5 received placebo; per-sample allocation not given. At day 63 after the first vaccine or placebo injection, samples were drawn. J is TRBJ2-7 and V is TRBV3-1 (or the pseudogene TRBV3-2), with a weak D call TRBD1 (6 bases). The sample consisted of peripheral blood, taken in a trial of Ad26.COV2.S vaccine versus placebo. The sequence was obtained from a person between 18 and 65 years old who received the Ad26.COV2.S COVID-19 vaccine or a placebo. In DNA, the CDR3 is TGTGCCAGCAGCCAAGGGGACATCTACGAGCAGTACTTC. This encodes CASSQGDIYEQYF.